This TCR beta chain was profiled in a study of cytomegalovirus exposure and HLA in healthy donors. Overall study findings and caveats: In vitro work confirmed that a few CMV-associated chains recognize CMV antigens. Later analysis suggested links between common viral pathogens and several top significant clusters. A list of roughly 160 TCR beta chains associated with cytomegalovirus was given.

PCR was performed using 60 Vbeta and 13 Jbeta primers. Clones were sequenced by immunoSEQ multiplex PCR, and TCRdb holds only the in-frame ones, with some missing. The data contain about 180,000 clones, around 82% of them singletons. This clone was found a few times. Antigen specificity is unknown. Germline V gene sequence: CDR1 SGHVS, CDR2 FNYEAQ. This CDR3 region has 11 residues. The ends were cut back, 1 base at V and 15 bases at J, with 7 bases in the middle. The TCR originated in a woman in her 30s in good health and CMV-seropositive. Sequencing was carried out using PBMCs. V and J are TRBV7-6 and TRBJ1-6, with D maybe TRBD1 (6 bases). CDR3 amino acids: CASSLDRVLHF. CDR3 nucleotides: TGTGCCAGCAGCTTAGACAGGGTCCTCCACTTT.